A single sample is the source of the 27 T cell receptor beta chains below, sequenced in a study of T cells of healthy individuals. TCRdb used MiXCR to reprocess the 5' RACE reads, holding one entry per CDR3 protein. The data show approximately 58,000 distinct CDR3 sequences, roughly 15% seen once. These receptors were collected from a human donor in good health.

The chain uses TRBV7-2 and TRBJ1-2; 8 bases match TRBD1. The CDR3 is made up of 14 amino acids. Germline lookup yields CDR1 SGHTA and CDR2 FQGNSA. V dropped 6 bases and J dropped 4; count of bases not matched to a gene: 7. The CDR3 loop reads CASSRQGIGYGYTF. The CDR3 coding sequence is TGTGCCAGCAGTCGACAGGGGATAGGCTATGGCTACACCTTC.

The chain recombines TRBV20-1 with TRBJ2-5, with TRBD2 matching 11 bases. The V and J ends lost 3 bases and 4 bases, in that order; junction bases with no gene match: 13. This CDR3 region has 17 residues. CDR1 is DFQATT and CDR2 is SNEGSKA in the germline V gene (reference sequence). CDR3 bases: TGCAGTGCTAGCCTAGCGGGGGGCCGGCAATTAGGAGAGACCCAGTACTTC. It translates to CSASLAGGRQLGETQYF.

The table lists this clonotype with a few counts. This chain joins TRBV21-1 and TRBJ1-5. TRBV21-1 has pseudogene status. CDR3 length: 13 residues. The CDR3 spells CASTTGGNQPQHF. The DNA for the CDR3 is TGTGCCAGCACCACAGGGGGCAATCAGCCCCAGCATTTT.

The chain has TRBV5-5 and TRBJ1-1; D is unresolved. With 4 bases removed from V and 7 bases from J, the gap between germline ends came to 14 bases. CDR3 length equals 13 residues. The germline CDR1 and CDR2 sequences are SGHKS and YYEKEE (reference sequence). The CDR3 DNA follows: TGTGCCAGCAGCCAGGTCGTGGCGTATGAAGCTTTCTTT. The encoded protein is CASSQVVAYEAFF.

This clonotype was recorded at least ten times. J is TRBJ2-1 and V is TRBV20-1, with TRBD1 matching over 10 bases. CDR3 length: 13 amino acids. V was clipped by 3 bases and J by 14 bases; unmatched bases: 10. Germline values: CDR1 DFQATT, CDR2 SNEGSKA (reference sequence). The DNA for the CDR3 is TGCAGTGCTAGCTTGACAGGGGGCTCGACGGAGTTCTTC. Its translation is CSASLTGGSTEFF.

This clonotype was picked up many times. The CDR3 sequence: CASGTGTRNTEAFF. The CDR3 DNA reads TGTGCCAGCGGGACAGGTACGCGGAACACTGAAGCTTTCTTT. The chain couples TRBV9 to TRBJ1-1; 8 bases are shared with TRBD1. Looked up from germline, CDR1 is SGDLS and CDR2 is YYNGEE. This CDR3 spans 14 amino acids. V lost 7 bases and J lost 1; bases outside the gene matches: 6.

This clonotype was detected many times. The rearrangement links TRBV5-1 to TRBJ2-6, with D uncertain. With 3 bases removed from V and 2 bases from J, the gap between germline ends came to 9 bases. The CDR3 contains 15 residues. Germline lookup yields CDR1 SGHRS and CDR2 YFSETQ. This CDR3 is CASSYGRAGANVLTF. The DNA for the CDR3 is TGCGCCAGCAGCTACGGACGCGCTGGGGCCAACGTCCTGACTTTC.

This clonotype came up many times. The chain has TRBV30 and TRBJ2-3; tentative D call: TRBD2 (5 bases). The CDR3 contains 14 residues. Trimming took off 0 bases at V and 2 bases at J, with 9 bases between the two ends. Per germline, CDR1 GTSNPN and CDR2 SVGIG (reference sequence). DNA for the CDR3: TGTGCCTGGAGTGTACCGGGGAACACAGATACGCAGTATTTT. It is translated as CAWSVPGNTDTQYF.

This clonotype came up many times. The rearrangement joins TRBV6-2 or TRBV6-3 to TRBJ2-1; TRBD1 agrees at 7 bases. Trimming cost V 4 bases and J 0 bases; bases outside gene matches: 0. The CDR3 is 14 residues long. The germline V gene has CDR1 MNHEY and CDR2 SVGEGT. The CDR3 sequence is CASSSGGSYNEQFF. The CDR3 coding sequence is TGTGCCAGCAGTTCAGGGGGCTCCTACAATGAGCAGTTCTTC.

This clonotype was recorded a few times. The chain uses TRBV20-1 and TRBJ2-5; 10 bases agree with TRBD2. Trimming took 2 bases from V and 4 from J; bases not matched to a gene: 7. The germline V gene has CDR1 DFQATT and CDR2 SNEGSKA (reference sequence). The CDR3 loop spans 15 amino acids. CDR3 residues: CSARRAGGPRETQYF. As DNA, the CDR3 is TGCAGTGCTAGACGAGCGGGGGGGCCGAGAGAGACCCAGTACTTC.

This clonotype has a handful of counts. This chain uses TRBV28 with TRBJ1-5; 7 bases are a match to TRBD1. CDR3 size: 15 residues. The J segment lost 0 bases and the V segment lost 5 bases, leaving 4 bases of the junction unmatched. Germline CDR1 reads MDHEN; CDR2 reads SYDVKM. CDR3 sequence reads: CASSVTGNSNQPQHF. The CDR3 bases are TGTGCCAGCAGTGTGACAGGGAATAGCAATCAGCCCCAGCATTTT.

This clonotype was recorded at least ten times. This chain joins TRBV3-2 and TRBJ1-5; TRBD1, the D gene given by the table, was not confirmed from the DNA. TRBV3-2 is flagged as a pseudogene. The CDR3 is 16 residues long. The CDR3 coding sequence is TGTGCCAGCAGCCAAACAGGGGGGGGATGCAATCAGCCCCAGCATTTT. It specifies CASSQTGGGCNQPQHF.

On this clonotype: Germline is not matched at one junction end, which may reflect a read error. This sequence joins TRBV5-7 and TRBJ2-7, with D uncertain. TRBV5-7 is marked as an open reading frame, function uncertain. The CDR3 covers 9 residues. CDR3 protein: CASSLKPPF. In nucleotides, the CDR3 is TGTGCCAGCAGCTTAAAACCCCCGTTC.

This clonotype was recorded at least ten times. This chain links TRBV20-1 with TRBJ2-7; 8 nucleotides match TRBD2. Germline trimming cut 4 bases from V and 2 bases from J; bases unmatched to any gene: 16. Germline CDR1 is DFQATT and CDR2 is SNEGSKA (reference sequence). The CDR3 has 17 residues. In DNA, the CDR3 is TGCAGTGCTACCCGGGGTTCCGGTGGCGGGGGGACCTACGAGCAGTACTTC. Residues: CSATRGSGGGGTYEQYF.

This clonotype was counted only a few times. The chain uses TRBV7-9 and TRBJ2-7; no clear D. V dropped 1 base and J dropped 6 bases, with 7 bases sitting between them. This CDR3 is built from 12 residues. Germline V gene lookup returns CDR1 SEHNR and CDR2 FQNEAQ (reference sequence). CDR3 in amino acids: CASSLGPGEQYF. The CDR3 nucleotides are TGTGCCAGCAGCTTAGGGCCGGGCGAGCAGTACTTC.

The V and J genes are TRBV10-3 and TRBJ2-1, with TRBD1 as a possible D gene (5 bases). Per germline, CDR1 ENHRY and CDR2 SYGVKD. Trimming shortened V by 6 bases and J by 6 bases, and 12 bases separated the two germline ends. The CDR3 sequence is 13 residues long. DNA for the CDR3: TGTGCCATCAGCCCTCTTCAGGGCAATGAGCAGTTCTTC. It yields the protein CAISPLQGNEQFF.

Ten or more counts support this clonotype. The chain has TRBV20-1 and TRBJ2-3; 9 nucleotides agree with TRBD2. Germline values: CDR1 DFQATT, CDR2 SNEGSKA (reference sequence). With V trimmed by 4 bases and J by 4 bases, 9 bases remained unmatched. The CDR3 totals 15 residues. The CDR3 bases are TGCAGTGCTAACCCGATAGCGGGAGATCCAGATACGCAGTATTTT. As protein: CSANPIAGDPDTQYF.

For the CDR3, the DNA is TGTGCCAGCAGTTACCCGATGATGCCCGATGCGCAAGAGACCCAGTACTTC. It codes for CASSYPMMPDAQETQYF. This chain uses TRBV6-2 or TRBV6-3 with TRBJ2-5, with no clear D. The CDR3 extends over 17 amino acids. V lost 2 bases to trimming and J lost 2 bases, with 18 bases between them. Germline CDR1 reads MNHEY; CDR2 reads SVGEGT.

This clonotype turned up a few times. This chain links TRBV20-1 with TRBJ1-6, with 8 bases identical to TRBD1. The CDR3 is made up of 14 amino acids. Germline V CDR1 and CDR2: DFQATT, SNEGSKA (reference sequence). V lost 3 bases, J lost 9 bases, and 7 bases stayed unmatched. CDR3 nucleotides: TGCAGTGCTAGGGCACGACAGGGGAGTTCACCCCTCCACTTT. This gives the protein CSARARQGSSPLHF.

The CDR3 loop reads CSARDLTGGAYEQYF. CDR3 DNA: TGCAGTGCTAGAGATTTGACGGGGGGGGCCTACGAGCAGTACTTC. This chain uses TRBV20-1 with TRBJ2-7; 8 bases line up with TRBD2. Per germline, CDR1 DFQATT and CDR2 SNEGSKA (reference sequence). This CDR3 is built from 15 residues. The V and J ends lost 0 bases and 2 bases, in that order; junction bases with no gene match: 6.

This clonotype was seen at least ten times. This chain links TRBV13 with TRBJ2-1, with D tentatively TRBD2 (5 bases). Between the trimmed V and J ends, which lost 4 bases and 13 bases, there was a span of 17 bases. Germline values: CDR1 PRHDT, CDR2 FYEKMQ (reference sequence). The CDR3 is 13 amino acids. CDR3 sequence (DNA): TGTGCCAGCAGCTCCTACCTAGCTAAGGAACAGTTCTTC. Translated, it gives CASSSYLAKEQFF.

This chain links TRBV2 with TRBJ2-7; tentative D call: TRBD2 (5 bases). Germline V lookup: CDR1 SNHLY, CDR2 FYNNEI. The CDR3 contains 15 residues. Trimming removed 4 bases from V and 2 bases from J, with 15 bases in between. The CDR3: CASSAGEQSPYEQYF. The CDR3 DNA is TGTGCCAGCAGTGCTGGGGAGCAATCCCCCTACGAGCAGTACTTC.

This sequence joins TRBV25-1 and TRBJ1-4; D remains unclear. Germline V lookup: CDR1 MGHDK, CDR2 SYGVNS. CDR3 length equals 13 residues. Trimming removed 4 bases at V and 7 bases at J, with 10 bases between. The CDR3 region is CASSVGGTEKLFF. CDR3 DNA sequence: TGTGCCAGCAGTGTCGGCGGTACTGAAAAACTGTTTTTT.

Here the CDR3 reads CASSLEPLGAAQSEAFF. The CDR3 DNA sequence: TGCGCCAGCAGCTTGGAACCGCTCGGGGCAGCCCAATCTGAAGCTTTCTTT. The chain employs TRBV5-1 and TRBJ1-1; TRBD1 is a possible D gene (5 bases). The CDR3 runs to 17 residues. Trimming took 0 bases from V and 6 from J, leaving 21 bases between them. Per the germline V gene, CDR1 is SGHRS and CDR2 is YFSETQ. Together with reference TRBV5-1 and TRBJ1-1, the CDR3 gives the full variable domain: KAGVTQTPRYLIKTRGQQVTLSCSPISGHRSVSWYQQTPGQGLQFLFEYFSETQRNKGNFPGRFSGRQFSNSRSEMNVSTLELGDSALYLCASSLEPLGAAQSEAFFGQGTRLTVV.

On this clonotype: Given a much more abundant clone one base away, this may be a read error. The V call is TRBV6-1, the J call TRBJ2-5; 8 positions agree with TRBD2. The germline V gene has CDR1 MNHNS and CDR2 SASEGT. The CDR3 sequence is 13 residues long. Here the CDR3 DNA reads TGTGCCAGCAAGGTAGCGGGACAAGAGACCCGGTACTTC. Translating it yields CASKVAGQETRYF.

This clonotype was seen only a few times. The chain uses TRBV7-2 and TRBJ2-3; D may be TRBD2 (6 bases). The germline CDR1 and CDR2 sequences are SGHTA and FQGNSA. V was shortened by 8 bases and J by 2 bases, with 11 bases between the two germline ends. The length of the CDR3 is 13 residues. The CDR3 loop reads CASAGRNTDTQYF. In DNA, the CDR3 is TGTGCCAGCGCGGGGCGGAACACAGATACGCAGTATTTT. The whole variable domain, remainder taken from reference TRBV7-2 and TRBJ2-3, is GAGVSQSPSNKVTEKGKDVELRCDPISGHTALYWYRQSLGQGLEFLIYFQGNSAPDKSGLPSDRFSAERTGGSVSTLTIQRTQQEDSAVYLCASAGRNTDTQYFGPGTRLTVL.

The V gene is TRBV5-1, the J gene TRBJ2-1; 11 nucleotides agree with TRBD2. Germline V gene data show CDR1 as SGHRS and CDR2 as YFSETQ. The CDR3 length is 15 residues. Trimming took 4 bases from V and 3 from J; bases not matched to a gene: 3. The CDR3 sequence is CASSLAGGLYNEQFF. CDR3 DNA sequence: TGCGCCAGCAGCCTAGCGGGGGGCCTCTACAATGAGCAGTTCTTC.